This TCR beta chain is from a study of TIL therapy for anti-PD-1-resistant metastatic lung cancer. On the study more broadly: A few tumors were EGFR-mutant and two were ALK-rearranged. Findings of the study overall: The cohort had more treatment-naive, never-smoker and oncogene-addicted patients than typical.

A remark on this clone: Its antigen remains unknown.

Sample time point: pre-treatment sample, taken before nivolumab and TIL therapy. Pleural nodules or supraclavicular lymph nodes made up most of the excised metastases sampled. Germline CDR1 reads MDHEN; CDR2 reads SYDVKM. This CDR3 contains 18 residues. Trimming removed 9 bases at V and 5 bases at J, with 28 bases between. The libraries were made with immunoSEQ v3. Each library reached 2 million or so read pairs, or 5-6 million at deep level. Sequencing was performed with immunoSEQ multiplex PCR; in TCRdb, only in-frame clones are kept and a portion is missing. Of about 5,300 clones in the sample, almost 65% were seen once.

The rearrangement links TRBV28 to TRBJ1-4; D is uncertain. The TCR was taken from a man between 65 and 79 years old with non-small cell lung cancer. Source: tumor tissue, taken at baseline. The CDR3 protein is CARSSFAFSDGCNEKLFF. In DNA, the CDR3 is TGTGCCAGGTCGTCTTTTGCATTCTCGGACGGATGCAATGAAAAACTGTTTTTT. Full variable domain (remainder filled in from reference TRBV28 and TRBJ1-4): DVKVTQSSRYLVKRTGEKVFLECVQDMDHENMFWYRQDPGLGLRLIYFSYDVKMKEKGDIPEGYSVSREKKERFSLILESASTNQTSMYLCARSSFAFSDGCNEKLFFGSGTQLSVL.